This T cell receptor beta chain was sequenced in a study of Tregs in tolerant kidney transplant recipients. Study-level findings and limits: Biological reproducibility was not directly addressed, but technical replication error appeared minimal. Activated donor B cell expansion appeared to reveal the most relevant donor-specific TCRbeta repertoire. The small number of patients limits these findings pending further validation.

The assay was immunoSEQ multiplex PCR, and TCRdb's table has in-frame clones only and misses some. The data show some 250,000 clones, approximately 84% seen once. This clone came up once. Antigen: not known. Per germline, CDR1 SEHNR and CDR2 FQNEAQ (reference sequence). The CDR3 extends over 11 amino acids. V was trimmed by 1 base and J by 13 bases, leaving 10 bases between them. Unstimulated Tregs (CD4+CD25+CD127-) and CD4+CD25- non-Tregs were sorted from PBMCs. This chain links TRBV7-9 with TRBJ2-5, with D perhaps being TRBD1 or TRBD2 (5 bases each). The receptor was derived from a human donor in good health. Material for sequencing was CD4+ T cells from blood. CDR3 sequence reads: CASSLEGPRYF. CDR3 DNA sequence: TGTGCCAGCAGCTTAGAGGGACCCCGGTACTTC.